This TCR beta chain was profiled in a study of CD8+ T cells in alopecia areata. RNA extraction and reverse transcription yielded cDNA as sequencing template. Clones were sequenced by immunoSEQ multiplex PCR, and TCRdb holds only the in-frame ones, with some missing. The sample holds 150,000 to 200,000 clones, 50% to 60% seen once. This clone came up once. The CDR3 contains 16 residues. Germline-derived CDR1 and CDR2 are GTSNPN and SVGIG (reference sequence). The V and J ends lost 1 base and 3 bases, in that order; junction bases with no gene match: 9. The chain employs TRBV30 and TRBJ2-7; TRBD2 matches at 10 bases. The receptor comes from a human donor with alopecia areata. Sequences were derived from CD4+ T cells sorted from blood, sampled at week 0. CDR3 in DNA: TGTGCCTGGAGTGGACTGAGCGGGGGGGCCGACTACGAGCAGTACTTC. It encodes CAWSGLSGGADYEQYF. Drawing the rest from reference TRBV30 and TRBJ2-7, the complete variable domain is SQTIHQWPATLVQPVGSPLSLECTVEGTSNPNLYWYRQAAGRGLQLLFYSVGIGQISSEVPQNLSASRPQDRQFILSSKKLLLSDSGFYLCAWSGLSGGADYEQYFGPGTRLTVT.